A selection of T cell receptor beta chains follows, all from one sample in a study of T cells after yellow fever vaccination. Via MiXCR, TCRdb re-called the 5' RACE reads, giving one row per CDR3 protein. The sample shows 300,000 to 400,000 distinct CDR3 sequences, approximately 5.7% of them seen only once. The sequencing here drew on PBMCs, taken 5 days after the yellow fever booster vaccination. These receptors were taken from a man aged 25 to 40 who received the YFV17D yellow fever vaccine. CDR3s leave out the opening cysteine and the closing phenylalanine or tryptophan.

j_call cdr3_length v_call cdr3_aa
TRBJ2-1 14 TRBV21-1 ASSKPGLAGNNEQF
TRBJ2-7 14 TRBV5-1 ASSPDSGTGTYEQY
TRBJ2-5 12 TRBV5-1 ASSPGTGQETQY
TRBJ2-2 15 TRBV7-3 ASRGTSKVSNTGELF
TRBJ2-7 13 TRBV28 ASRTGQAASYEQY
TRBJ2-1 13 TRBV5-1 ASSLMASGPNEQF
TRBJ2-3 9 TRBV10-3 AISGSNTQY
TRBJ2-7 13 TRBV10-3 AIQRQGGSAYEQY
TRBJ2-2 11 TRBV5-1 ASSLASTGELF
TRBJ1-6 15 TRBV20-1 SAPKGTDRRYNSPLH
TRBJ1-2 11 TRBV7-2 ASSQPGVYGYT
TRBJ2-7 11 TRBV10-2 ASRGAVVYEQY
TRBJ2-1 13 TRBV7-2 ASSFTSGRAYEQF
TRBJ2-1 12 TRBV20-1 SARVGGSGEAAF
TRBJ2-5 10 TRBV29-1 SGASPVETQY
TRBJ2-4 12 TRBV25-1 ASSKTGSKNIQY
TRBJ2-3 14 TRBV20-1 SARATGLAWADTQY
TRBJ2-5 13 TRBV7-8 ASSRSAAVQETQY
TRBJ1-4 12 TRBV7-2 ASSLYGQGEKLF
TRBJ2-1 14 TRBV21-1 ASRGKAGGPLNEQF
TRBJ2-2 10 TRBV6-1 ASGSLTGELF
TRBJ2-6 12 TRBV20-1 SAFGVPGANVLT
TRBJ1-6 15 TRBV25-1 ASSGPRQGSTGSPLH
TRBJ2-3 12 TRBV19 ASSRPSSTDTQY
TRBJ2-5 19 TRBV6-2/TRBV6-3 ASSSIGPIGSGIRYQETQY
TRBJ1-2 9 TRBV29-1 SVEVQRYYT
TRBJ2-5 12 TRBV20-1 SALEPGRQETQY
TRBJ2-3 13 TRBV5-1 ASSLVQSGADTQY